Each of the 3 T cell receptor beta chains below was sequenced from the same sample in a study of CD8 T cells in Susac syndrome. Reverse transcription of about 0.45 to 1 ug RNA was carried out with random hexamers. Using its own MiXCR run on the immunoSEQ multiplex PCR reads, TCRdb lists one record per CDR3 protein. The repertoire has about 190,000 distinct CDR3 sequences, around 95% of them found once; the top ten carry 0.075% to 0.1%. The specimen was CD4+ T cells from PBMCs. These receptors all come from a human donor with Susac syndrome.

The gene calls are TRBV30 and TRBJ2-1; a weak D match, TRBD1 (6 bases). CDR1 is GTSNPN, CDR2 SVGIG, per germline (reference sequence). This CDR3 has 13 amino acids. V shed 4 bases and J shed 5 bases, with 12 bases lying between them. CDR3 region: CAWNRDINNEQFF. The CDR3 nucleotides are TGTGCCTGGAACCGGGACATTAACAATGAGCAGTTCTTC.

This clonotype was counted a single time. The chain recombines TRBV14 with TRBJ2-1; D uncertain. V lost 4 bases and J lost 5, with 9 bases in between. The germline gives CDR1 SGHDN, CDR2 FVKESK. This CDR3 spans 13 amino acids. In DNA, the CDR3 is TGTGCCAGCAGCCTGGTCCGAAACAATGAGCAGTTCTTC. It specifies CASSLVRNNEQFF.

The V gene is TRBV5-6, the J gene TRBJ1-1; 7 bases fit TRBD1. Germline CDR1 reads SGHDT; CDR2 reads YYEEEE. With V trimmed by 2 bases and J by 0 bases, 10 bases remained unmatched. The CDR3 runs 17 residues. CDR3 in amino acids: CASSFGGGTIMNTEAFF. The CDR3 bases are TGTGCCAGCAGCTTTGGAGGGGGCACCATCATGAACACTGAAGCTTTCTTT.